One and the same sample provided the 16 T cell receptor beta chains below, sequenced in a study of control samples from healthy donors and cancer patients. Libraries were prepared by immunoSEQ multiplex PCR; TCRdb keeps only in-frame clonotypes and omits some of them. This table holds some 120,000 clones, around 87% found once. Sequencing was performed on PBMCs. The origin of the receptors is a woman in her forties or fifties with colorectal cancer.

The CDR3 protein is CASSVDRGPSLVDGYTF. CDR3 coding DNA: TGTGCCAGCAGTGTCGACAGGGGCCCGTCTCTGGTGGATGGCTACACCTTC. The chain carries TRBV2 and TRBJ1-2, with 8 bases lining up with TRBD1. Germline V gene sequence: CDR1 SNHLY, CDR2 FYNNEI. The CDR3 has 17 amino acids. After removal of 4 bases from V and 6 bases from J, the junction contained 16 bases not matched to a gene.

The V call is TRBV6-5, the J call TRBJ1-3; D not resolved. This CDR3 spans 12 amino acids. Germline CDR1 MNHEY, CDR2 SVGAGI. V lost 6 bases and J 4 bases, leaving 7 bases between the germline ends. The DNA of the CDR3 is TGTGCCAGCAGCTCAACGGGAAACACCATATATTTT. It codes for CASSSTGNTIYF.

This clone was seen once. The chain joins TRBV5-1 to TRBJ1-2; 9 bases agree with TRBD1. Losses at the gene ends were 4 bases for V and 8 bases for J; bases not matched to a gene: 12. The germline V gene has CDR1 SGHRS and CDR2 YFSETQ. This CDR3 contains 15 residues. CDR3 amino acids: CASSADPGQGLGYTF. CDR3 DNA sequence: TGCGCCAGCAGCGCTGATCCGGGACAGGGACTCGGCTACACCTTC.

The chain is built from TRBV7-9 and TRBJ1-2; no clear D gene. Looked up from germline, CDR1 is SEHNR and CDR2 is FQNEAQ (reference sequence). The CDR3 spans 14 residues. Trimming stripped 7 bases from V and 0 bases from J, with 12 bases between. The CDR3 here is CASTTSTPNYGYTF. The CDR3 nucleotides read TGTGCCAGCACTACTTCAACCCCTAACTATGGCTACACCTTC.

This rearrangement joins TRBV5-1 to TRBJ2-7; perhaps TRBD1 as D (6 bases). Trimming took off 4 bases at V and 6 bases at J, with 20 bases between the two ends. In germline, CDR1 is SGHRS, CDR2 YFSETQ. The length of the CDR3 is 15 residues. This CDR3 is CASSTTTGLTCEQYF. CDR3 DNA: TGCGCCAGCAGCACGACCACAGGGCTAACCTGCGAGCAGTACTTC.

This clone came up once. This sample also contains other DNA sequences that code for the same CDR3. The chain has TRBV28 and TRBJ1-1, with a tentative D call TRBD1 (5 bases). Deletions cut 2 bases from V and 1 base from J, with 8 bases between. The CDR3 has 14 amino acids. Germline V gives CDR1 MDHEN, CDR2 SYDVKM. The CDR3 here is CASSLGHRNTEAFF. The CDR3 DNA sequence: TGTGCCAGCAGTTTAGGACATAGGAACACTGAAGCTTTCTTT.

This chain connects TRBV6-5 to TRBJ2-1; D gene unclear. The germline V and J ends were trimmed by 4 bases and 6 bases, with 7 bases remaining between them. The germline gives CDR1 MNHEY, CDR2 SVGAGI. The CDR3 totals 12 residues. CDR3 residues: CASSFASNEQFF. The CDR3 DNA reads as TGTGCCAGCAGTTTTGCCAGCAATGAGCAGTTCTTC.

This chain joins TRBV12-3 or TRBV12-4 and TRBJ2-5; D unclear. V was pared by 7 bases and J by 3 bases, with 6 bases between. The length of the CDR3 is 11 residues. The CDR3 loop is CASTGKETQYF. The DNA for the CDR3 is TGTGCCAGCACCGGAAAAGAGACCCAGTACTTC.

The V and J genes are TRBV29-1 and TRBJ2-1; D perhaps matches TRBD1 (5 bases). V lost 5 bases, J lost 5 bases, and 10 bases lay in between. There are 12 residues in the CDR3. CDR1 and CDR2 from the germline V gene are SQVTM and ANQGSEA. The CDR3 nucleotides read TGCAGCGTTCTCCCAGGGAACAATGAGCAGTTCTTC. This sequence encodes CSVLPGNNEQFF.

CDR3 in DNA: TGCGCCAGCAGCCCTCATGGGACTGAAGCTTTCTTT. Residues: CASSPHGTEAFF. V and J are TRBV5-1 and TRBJ1-1; D is uncertain. The CDR3 loop spans 12 amino acids. Germline loops: CDR1 SGHRS, CDR2 YFSETQ. Trimming left V 4 bases short and J 5 bases short, with 9 bases between.

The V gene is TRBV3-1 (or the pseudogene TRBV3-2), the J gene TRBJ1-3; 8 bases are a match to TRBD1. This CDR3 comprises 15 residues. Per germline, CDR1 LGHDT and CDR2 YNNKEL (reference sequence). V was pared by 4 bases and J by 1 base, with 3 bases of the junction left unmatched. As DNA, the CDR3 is TGTGCCAGCAGCCCGACAGGGGATTCTGGAAACACCATATATTTT. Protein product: CASSPTGDSGNTIYF.

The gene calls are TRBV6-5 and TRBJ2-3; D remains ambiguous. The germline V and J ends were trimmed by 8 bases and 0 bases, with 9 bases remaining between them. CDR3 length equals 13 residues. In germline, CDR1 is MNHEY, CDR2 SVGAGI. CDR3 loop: CASRSHSTDTQYF. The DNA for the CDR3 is TGTGCCAGCCGCTCCCATAGCACAGATACGCAGTATTTT.

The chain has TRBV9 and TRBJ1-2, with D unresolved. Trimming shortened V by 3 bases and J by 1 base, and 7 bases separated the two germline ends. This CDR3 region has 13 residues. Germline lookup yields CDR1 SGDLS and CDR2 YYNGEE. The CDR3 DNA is TGTGCCAGCAGCGGGGGAGTTAACTATGGCTACACCTTC. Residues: CASSGGVNYGYTF.

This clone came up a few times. In DNA form, the CDR3 reads TGCGCCAGCAGCCAAATTCCCCCGGGGGACGGCTACACCTTC. Residues: CASSQIPPGDGYTF. This chain joins TRBV4-1 and TRBJ1-2, with D possibly matching TRBD1 (5 bases). Trimming cost V 2 bases and J 8 bases, with 15 bases left between them. The germline CDR1 and CDR2 sequences are MGHRA and YSYEKL. The CDR3 covers 14 residues.

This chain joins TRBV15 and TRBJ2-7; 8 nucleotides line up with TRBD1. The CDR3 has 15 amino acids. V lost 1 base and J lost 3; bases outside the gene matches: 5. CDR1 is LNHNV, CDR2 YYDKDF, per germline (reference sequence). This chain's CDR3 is CATSRAGTGVYEQYF. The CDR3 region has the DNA TGTGCCACCAGCAGAGCCGGGACAGGAGTCTACGAGCAGTACTTC.

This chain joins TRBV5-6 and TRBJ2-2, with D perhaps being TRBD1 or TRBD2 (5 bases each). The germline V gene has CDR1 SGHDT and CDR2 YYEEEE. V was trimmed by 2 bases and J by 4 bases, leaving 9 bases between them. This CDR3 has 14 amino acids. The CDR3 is CASSLTGTTGELFF. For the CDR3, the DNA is TGTGCCAGCAGCTTAACGGGGACCACCGGGGAGCTGTTTTTT.